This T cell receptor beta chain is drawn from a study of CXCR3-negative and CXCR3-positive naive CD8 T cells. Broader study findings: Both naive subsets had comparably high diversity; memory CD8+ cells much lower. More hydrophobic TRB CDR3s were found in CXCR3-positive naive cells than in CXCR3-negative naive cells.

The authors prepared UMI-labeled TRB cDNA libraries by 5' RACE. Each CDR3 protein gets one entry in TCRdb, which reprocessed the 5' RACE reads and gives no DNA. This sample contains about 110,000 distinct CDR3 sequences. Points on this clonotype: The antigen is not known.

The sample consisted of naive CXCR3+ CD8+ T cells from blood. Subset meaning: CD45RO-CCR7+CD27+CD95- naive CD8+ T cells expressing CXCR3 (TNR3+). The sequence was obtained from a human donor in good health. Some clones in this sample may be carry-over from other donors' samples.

The CDR3: CSGTGTNTGELLF. The chain employs TRBV29-1 and TRBJ2-2; TCRdb picks TRBD1, but there is no DNA to check that call. The CDR3 runs 13 residues. Germline values: CDR1 SQVTM, CDR2 ANQGSEA.